Listed below are T cell receptor beta chains from one sample, sequenced in a study of Ad26.COV2.S vaccination and SARS-CoV-2 variants. Generated by immunoSEQ multiplex PCR, the TCRdb table keeps only in-frame clones and is missing some. The sample shows around 450,000 clones, 80% to 90% of them seen only once. Sequenced here: peripheral blood, sampled in a trial of Ad26.COV2.S vaccine versus placebo. These receptor sequences come from a person between 18 and 60 years old who received the Ad26.COV2.S COVID-19 vaccine or a placebo. Each CDR3 is given with its conserved first and last residue. D genes are given only for firm matches. The listing skips clone size in some rows; elsewhere it reads once, few, many or a size class.

abundance: -; d_gene: -; v_gene: TRBV18; j_gene: TRBJ1-4; CDR3aa: CASSAAEFNEKLFF; CDR3nt: TGTGCCAGCTCGGCGGCGGAGTTTAATGAAAAACTGTTTTTT
abundance: -; d_gene: -; v_gene: TRBV19; j_gene: TRBJ1-4; CDR3aa: CASSLKGSVKLFF; CDR3nt: TGTGCCAGTAGTTTAAAAGGGAGCGTAAAACTGTTTTTT
abundance: -; d_gene: -; v_gene: TRBV21-1; j_gene: TRBJ2-7; CDR3aa: CASSKEVWGGGDSCEQYF; CDR3nt: TGTGCCAGCAGCAAAGAAGTTTGGGGGGGAGGTGATAGTTGCGAGCAGTACTTC
abundance: -; d_gene: -; v_gene: TRBV28; j_gene: TRBJ1-2; CDR3aa: CASAVSVEWYYGYTF; CDR3nt: TGTGCCAGCGCAGTCTCCGTGGAGTGGTACTATGGCTACACCTTC
abundance: -; d_gene: -; v_gene: TRBV12-3/TRBV12-4; j_gene: TRBJ1-1; CDR3aa: CASSPWGTEAFF; CDR3nt: TGTGCCAGCAGCCCCTGGGGGACTGAAGCTTTCTTT
abundance: -; d_gene: TRBD1; v_gene: TRBV4-1; j_gene: TRBJ2-7; CDR3aa: CASSQLGTGHEQYF; CDR3nt: TGCGCCAGCAGCCAATTGGGGACAGGGCACGAGCAGTACTTC
abundance: -; d_gene: -; v_gene: TRBV2; j_gene: TRBJ1-6; CDR3aa: CASQGKYYSPLHF; CDR3nt: TGTGCCAGCCAGGGGAAGTATTATTCACCCCTCCACTTT
abundance: once; d_gene: -; v_gene: TRBV4-1; j_gene: TRBJ2-1; CDR3aa: CASSQRGFQSDYNEQFF; CDR3nt: TGCGCCAGCAGCCAAAGAGGGTTCCAGTCGGACTACAATGAGCAGTTCTTC
abundance: -; d_gene: TRBD2; v_gene: TRBV28; j_gene: TRBJ2-3; CDR3aa: CASFAFSGRSGDTQYF; CDR3nt: TGTGCCAGCTTTGCGTTCAGCGGGAGGTCCGGAGATACGCAGTATTTT
abundance: -; d_gene: -; v_gene: TRBV19; j_gene: TRBJ2-3; CDR3aa: CASSTRHPGLPLGADTQYF; CDR3nt: TGTGCCAGTAGTACAAGACACCCGGGACTCCCGCTCGGGGCAGATACGCAGTATTTT
abundance: -; d_gene: -; v_gene: TRBV7-2; j_gene: TRBJ1-5; CDR3aa: CASSLALDSFGNQPQHF; CDR3nt: TGTGCCAGCAGCTTAGCGCTTGATTCATTTGGCAATCAGCCCCAGCATTTT
abundance: -; d_gene: -; v_gene: TRBV18; j_gene: TRBJ2-7; CDR3aa: CASSPDSGAPLYEQYF; CDR3nt: TGTGCCAGCTCACCGGATTCGGGGGCTCCCTTATACGAGCAGTACTTC